This TCR beta chain was sequenced in a study of blood T cells in healthy people across ages. This clonotype was detected ten times or more. The authors ran a second PCR of roughly 6 to 11 cycles using a sample-barcoded 5' primer and a J-beta primer mix. Carrying 12 random nucleotides, a template-switch adaptor labeled each individual cDNA molecule. TCRdb re-derived calls from the 5' RACE reads in MiXCR, one entry per CDR3 protein. The table includes about 800,000 distinct CDR3 sequences, 20% to 25% detected once. Each sample yielded at least 6 million isolated PBMCs. Germline CDR1 KGHSH, CDR2 LQKENI. CDR3 length: 14 amino acids. Trimming took off 8 bases at V and 2 bases at J, with 10 bases between the two ends. The same sample was also used in a study of T cells of mothers and their children. That work contributes: Per mother, over 8 million TCR beta CDR3 reads were obtained; per child, about 3 million. The overlap seen between related mothers and children slightly exceeded that of unrelated pairs, though not significantly.

The sample taken for sequencing was blood. The receptor's source is a boy younger than 18 in good health. The chain carries TRBV18 and TRBJ2-6, with D possibly matching TRBD1 (6 bases). CDR3 sequence reads: CASSQGTGANVLTF. In DNA form, the CDR3 reads TGTGCCAGCAGTCAGGGGACTGGGGCCAACGTCCTGACTTTC.